This entry concerns a single T cell receptor beta chain. The record originates from a study of blood T cells in healthy people across ages. CDR3 size: 16 residues. The V gene's germline CDR1 is DFQATT and CDR2 SNEGSKA (reference sequence). Losses at the gene ends were 1 base for V and 2 bases for J; bases not matched to a gene: 8. Collection of 8.5 to 10 milliliters of peripheral blood was performed for each donor. The authors isolated at least 7 million PBMCs per sample. Together with a sample-barcoded 5' primer, a J-beta primer mix was included in a second PCR lasting 7 to 11 cycles. Per-sample output comprised a minimum of 2.5 million paired-end reads containing CDR3. Using its own MiXCR run on the 5' RACE reads, TCRdb lists one record per CDR3 protein. Among about 1.6 million distinct CDR3 sequences listed, about 32% were seen once.

The sequenced sample was blood. The chain recombines TRBV20-1 with TRBJ2-3; 8 bases agree with TRBD2. This TCR derives from a young woman in good health. CDR3 nucleotides: TGCAGTGCTAGAGTCCAACGGGAGGGGAACACAGATACGCAGTATTTT. It specifies CSARVQREGNTDTQYF.